One and the same sample provided the 27 T cell receptor beta chains below, sequenced in a study of molecular identifiers for immune sequencing clone quantification. TCRdb re-called the PCR reads with MiXCR, one entry per CDR3 protein. Seen here are 65,000 or so distinct CDR3 sequences, 18% observed once, and the top ten hold around 1.5%. The sample taken for sequencing was naive CD8+ T cells from blood, with Jurkat cell RNA spiked in. As to subset: FACS-sorted CD8+CD4-CCR7+CD45RA+ naive T cells. The receptors shown here come from a human donor in good health. Some libraries in this study had Jurkat cell RNA spiked in.

This clonotype was seen more than once but under ten times. This chain joins TRBV6-4 and TRBJ1-2; possible D gene TRBD1, 6 bases. The CDR3 has 15 amino acids. The V end was cut by 0 bases, the J end by 4 bases, with 12 bases between. Per the germline V gene, CDR1 is MRHNA and CDR2 is SNTAGT. Here the CDR3 reads CASSDSDRTPYGYTF. DNA of the CDR3: TGTGCCAGCAGTGACTCGGACAGAACCCCCTATGGCTACACCTTC.

This clonotype has ten or more counts. The V and J genes are TRBV2 and TRBJ2-3, with D maybe TRBD1 (6 bases). There are 16 residues in the CDR3. V lost 7 bases and J lost 2, with 19 bases in between. Germline V lookup: CDR1 SNHLY, CDR2 FYNNEI. Here the CDR3 DNA reads TGTGCCAGCAATGATCAACCGGGACAAGTCACAGATACGCAGTATTTT. Its protein product is CASNDQPGQVTDTQYF.

This clonotype was detected once. The V and J genes are TRBV20-1 and TRBJ2-1, with D tentatively TRBD2 (7 bases). The CDR3 runs to 14 residues. The germline CDR1 and CDR2 sequences are DFQATT and SNEGSKA (reference sequence). The CDR3 here is CRLGEGEGVNEQFF. The CDR3 DNA reads TGCAGACTCGGGGAGGGGGAGGGAGTCAATGAGCAGTTCTTC.

This clonotype was observed many times. This chain links TRBV28 with TRBJ2-5, with D unresolved. Per germline, CDR1 MDHEN and CDR2 SYDVKM. Trimming removed 4 bases at V and 3 bases at J, with 6 bases between. This CDR3 is built from 12 residues. The CDR3: CASSSSEETQYF. The CDR3 bases are TGTGCCAGCAGTTCGTCAGAAGAGACCCAGTACTTC.

The genes are TRBV5-3 and TRBJ2-7, with D uncertain. Being an ORF, TRBV5-3 has a function that is uncertain. The CDR3 has 13 residues. V lost 10 bases, J lost 3 bases, and 17 bases lay in between. The CDR3 spells CAGSATVHYEQYF. CDR3 sequence (DNA): TGTGCCGGCAGCGCGACGGTTCACTACGAGCAGTACTTC.

In its sample, this clonotype was seen many times. The V gene is TRBV4-3, the J gene TRBJ2-1; 12 bases align to TRBD2. Unmatched junction bases numbered 3, after V lost 2 bases and J lost 1 base. The CDR3 is 17 residues long. CDR1 and CDR2 from the germline V gene are LGHNA and YSLEER. CDR3 protein: CASSQLLAGGSYNEQFF. As DNA, the CDR3 is TGCGCCAGCAGCCAACTCCTAGCGGGAGGGTCCTACAATGAGCAGTTCTTC.

At least ten counts were recorded for this clonotype. The J gene is TRBJ2-2, the V gene TRBV5-1; D ambiguous. The germline CDR1 and CDR2 sequences are SGHRS and YFSETQ. The ends were cut back, 3 bases at V and 0 bases at J, with 12 bases in the middle. The CDR3 length is 16 residues. The CDR3 coding sequence is TGCGCCAGCAGCTCCAGACACGACGCGAACACCGGGGAGCTGTTTTTT. It is translated as CASSSRHDANTGELFF.

This clonotype was seen once. The junction differs from germline at one of its ends, possibly a read error. The gene calls are TRBV28 and TRBJ2-3; no clear D gene. The CDR3 length is 13 residues. Germline CDR1 reads MDHEN; CDR2 reads SYDVKM. As DNA, the CDR3 is TGTGCCAGCAGTTTGGAGTTTGCGGATACGCAGTGTTTT. This encodes CASSLEFADTQCF.

Points on this clonotype: This sequence may be a read error, since a much larger clone differs from it by one base. The chain joins TRBV18 to TRBJ2-7; D remains unclear. The CDR3 spans 13 residues. Trimming took 4 bases from V and 3 from J, leaving 10 bases between them. Germline V gives CDR1 KGHSH, CDR2 LQKENI. The CDR3: CASSRLDIYEQYF. The CDR3 region has the DNA TGTGCCAGCTCACGACTCGACATCTACGAGCAGTACTTC.

This clonotype was seen at least ten times. V and J are TRBV29-1 and TRBJ2-5, with D tentatively TRBD1 (5 bases). The CDR3 spans 14 residues. Trimming stripped 0 bases from V and 3 bases from J, with 11 bases between. Germline values: CDR1 SQVTM, CDR2 ANQGSEA. CDR3 loop: CSVEDLGREETQYF. In DNA, the CDR3 is TGCAGCGTTGAAGATCTTGGCAGGGAAGAGACCCAGTACTTC.

The table lists this clonotype with many counts. V usage is TRBV27 and J usage is TRBJ2-2; a possible D gene is TRBD1 (6 bases). The CDR3 is made up of 15 amino acids. CDR1 is MNHEY, CDR2 SMNVEV, per germline (reference sequence). Trimming pared 3 bases from V and 0 bases from J, leaving 8 bases between. The CDR3 bases are TGTGCCAGCAGTTTGGGGGCTTCGAACACCGGGGAGCTGTTTTTT. Translated, it gives CASSLGASNTGELFF.

This clonotype was seen ten or more times. The chain links TRBV30 to TRBJ2-5; 14 bases fit TRBD2. With 7 bases clipped from V and 7 bases from J, the junction kept 8 bases outside the gene matches. Germline loops: CDR1 GTSNPN, CDR2 SVGIG (reference sequence). The CDR3 consists of 14 residues. Here the CDR3 reads CALGLAGAGRTQYF. The CDR3 coding sequence is TGTGCCTTGGGACTAGCGGGAGCCGGGCGGACCCAGTACTTC. The full variable domain, with the rest looked up from reference TRBV30 and TRBJ2-5, is SQTIHQWPATLVQPVGSPLSLECTVEGTSNPNLYWYRQAAGRGLQLLFYSVGIGQISSEVPQNLSASRPQDRQFILSSKKLLLSDSGFYLCALGLAGAGRTQYFGPGTRLLVL.

This clonotype was observed at least ten times. The rearrangement uses TRBV28 and TRBJ2-7, with D unresolved. V lost 5 bases and J 5 bases, leaving 19 bases between the germline ends. The germline CDR1 and CDR2 sequences are MDHEN and SYDVKM. The CDR3 sequence is 15 residues long. CDR3 in amino acids: CASSHRLGFAHEQYF. CDR3 sequence (DNA): TGTGCCAGCAGTCACAGACTGGGATTCGCCCACGAGCAGTACTTC.

The table lists this clonotype with many counts. The chain links TRBV10-1 to TRBJ2-2, with D unresolved. Per germline, CDR1 WNHNN and CDR2 SYGVQD (reference sequence). The germline V and J ends were trimmed by 7 bases and 2 bases, with 11 bases remaining between them. The length of the CDR3 is 14 residues. CDR3 in amino acids: CASTDPRNTGELFF. The CDR3 nucleotides read TGCGCCAGCACCGACCCTCGAAACACCGGGGAGCTGTTTTTT.

A note on this clonotype: This may come from a read error, since a much larger clone is one base off. CDR3 protein: CASNLMGETYERYF. CDR3 nucleotide sequence: TGTGCCAGCAATCTCATGGGTGAGACCTACGAGCGGTACTTC. The rearrangement joins TRBV2 to TRBJ2-7; unclear D gene. The germline V gene has CDR1 SNHLY and CDR2 FYNNEI. The CDR3 extends over 14 amino acids. Together with reference TRBV2 and TRBJ2-7, the CDR3 gives the full variable domain: EPEVTQTPSHQVTQMGQEVILRCVPISNHLYFYWYRQILGQKVEFLVSFYNNEISEKSEIFDDQFSVERPDGSNFTLKIRSTKLEDSAMYFCASNLMGETYERYFGPGTRLTVT.

This clonotype was detected ten times or more. This rearrangement joins TRBV3-1 to TRBJ1-5; the D is unclear. V lost 0 bases to trimming and J lost 4 bases, with 10 bases between them. CDR3 length: 15 amino acids. Germline CDR1 reads LGHDT; CDR2 reads YNNKEL (reference sequence). The CDR3 protein is CASSQDRDGNQPQHF. CDR3 bases: TGTGCCAGCAGCCAAGATCGGGATGGGAATCAGCCCCAGCATTTT.

This clonotype was counted at least ten times. This sequence joins TRBV3-1 and TRBJ2-2; D remains unclear. The length of the CDR3 is 15 residues. Germline V gene lookup returns CDR1 LGHDT and CDR2 YNNKEL (reference sequence). Trimming cost V 3 bases and J 1 base, with 9 bases left between them. CDR3 nucleotides: TGTGCCAGCAGCCAGTCGGAAGAGAACACCGGGGAGCTGTTTTTT. Its translation: CASSQSEENTGELFF.

Worth noting for this clonotype: This may arise from a read error, as a much more abundant clone is one base away. The chain couples TRBV6-6 to TRBJ2-1; D ambiguous. V was pared by 7 bases and J by 12 bases, with 16 bases between. Germline V gives CDR1 MNHNY, CDR2 SVGAGI (reference sequence). This CDR3 has 12 residues. CDR3 bases: TGTGCCAGCAAGCCTCCGGGCGATGCGCAGTTCTTC. It specifies CASKPPGDAQFF.

This clonotype was seen at least ten times. CDR3 sequence reads: CASSVGFSEAFF. The CDR3 DNA sequence: TGCGCCAGCAGCGTGGGGTTTTCTGAAGCTTTCTTT. This chain uses TRBV5-1 with TRBJ1-1; D uncertain. CDR1 and CDR2 from the germline V gene are SGHRS and YFSETQ. V dropped 4 bases and J dropped 6 bases, with 10 bases sitting between them. CDR3 length: 12 amino acids.

As for this clonotype: The final CDR3 position lacks the conserved phenylalanine or tryptophan, pointing to a likely read error. This chain links TRBV27 with TRBJ1-1; no reliable D call. This CDR3 contains 16 residues. Germline lookup yields CDR1 MNHEY and CDR2 SMNVEV (reference sequence). The CDR3 here is CASSPGVVTVGTKAFS. CDR3 nucleotide sequence: TGTGCCAGCAGTCCGGGAGTGGTCACAGTGGGCACTAAAGCTTTCTCT.

This clonotype was detected ten times or more. This rearrangement joins TRBV7-6 to TRBJ1-1; 7 bases match TRBD1. The CDR3 runs to 13 residues. Germline assignment: CDR1 SGHVS and CDR2 FNYEAQ. Trimming at V came to 7 bases and at J to 0 bases, leaving 2 bases not matched to a gene. CDR3 sequence: CASKGQMNTEAFF. In nucleotides, the CDR3 is TGTGCCAGCAAGGGACAGATGAACACTGAAGCTTTCTTT. Supplemented by reference TRBV7-6 and TRBJ1-1, the full variable domain reads GAGVSQSPRYKVTKRGQDVALRCDPISGHVSLYWYRQALGQGPEFLTYFNYEAQQDKSGLPNDRFSAERPEGSISTLTIQRTEQRDSAMYRCASKGQMNTEAFFGQGTRLTVV.

There are many counts of this clonotype. This rearrangement joins TRBV10-3 to TRBJ2-2; D not resolved. The germline CDR1 and CDR2 sequences are ENHRY and SYGVKD. The CDR3 totals 13 residues. The V and J ends lost 8 bases and 2 bases respectively, with 9 bases between them. The CDR3 reads CAIPGPNTGELFF. In nucleotides, the CDR3 is TGTGCCATCCCGGGTCCAAACACCGGGGAGCTGTTTTTT.

A word on this clonotype: The germline gene is not matched at one end of the junction; a read error may be the cause. The CDR3 here is CASSFLTDYKSPLHF. For the CDR3, the DNA is TGTGCCAGCAGTTTTCTGACAGACTATAAATCACCCCTCCACTTT. This chain uses TRBV28 with TRBJ1-6; D is possibly TRBD1 (5 bases). The CDR3 is made up of 15 amino acids. Germline V gene sequence: CDR1 MDHEN, CDR2 SYDVKM.

This clonotype was observed at least ten times. The rearrangement joins TRBV15 to TRBJ1-2, with D unresolved. The CDR3 is made up of 15 amino acids. CDR1 and CDR2 (germline): LNHNV, YYDKDF (reference sequence). V gave up 0 bases and J gave up 5 bases, with 13 bases separating them. In DNA form, the CDR3 reads TGTGCCACCAGCAGAGAACAAGGAGCCAGTTATGGCTACACCTTC. Translated, it gives CATSREQGASYGYTF.

This clonotype was found a few times. At one boundary the junction diverges from the germline segment, which might be a read error. V is TRBV12-3 or TRBV12-4 and J is TRBJ2-7; possible D gene TRBD1, 6 bases. This CDR3 spans 15 amino acids. CDR3: CAGSFPQGWKYEQYF. CDR3 nucleotides: TGTGCCGGCAGTTTTCCTCAGGGGTGGAAATACGAGCAGTACTTC.

This clonotype was recorded many times. The gene calls are TRBV20-1 and TRBJ2-3, with D unresolved. The V and J ends lost 2 bases and 0 bases respectively, with 18 bases between them. The length of the CDR3 is 17 residues. Germline V gene sequence: CDR1 DFQATT, CDR2 SNEGSKA (reference sequence). Written as DNA, the CDR3 is TGCAGTGCTAGATACTCCCCTGCCTCACGAAGCACAGATACGCAGTATTTT. The encoded protein is CSARYSPASRSTDTQYF.

This chain connects TRBV12-3 or TRBV12-4 to TRBJ2-7, with D perhaps matching TRBD2 (5 bases). V was cut by 3 bases and J by 0 bases, with 18 bases left in between. The CDR3 is 17 amino acids. This CDR3 is CASSFGGLRASSYEQYF. The CDR3, as DNA: TGTGCCAGCAGTTTCGGTGGTTTGCGGGCGAGCTCCTACGAGCAGTACTTC.